This T cell receptor (beta chain) is drawn from a study of CD8 T cells in Susac syndrome. Study-level results: The study's TCR sequencing and HLA analysis drew on a certain number of individuals. That number was acknowledged as relatively small.

Blood CD8+ and CD4+ T cells underwent high-throughput TCR beta sequencing. Negative magnetic isolation gave CD8+ and CD4+ cells; FACS enriched CD8+ TEMRA. This clonotype appeared once. The antigen is not known. The V gene lost 3 bases and the J gene lost 7 bases, with 21 bases spanning the gap. The germline V gene encodes CDR1 ENHRY and CDR2 SYGVKD. The CDR3 extends over 16 amino acids. With random hexamers, roughly 0.45 to 1 ug RNA was reverse transcribed. A multiplex approach, immunoSEQ multiplex PCR, amplified TCR beta CDR3 across 54 Vbeta and 13 Jbeta. TCRdb called the immunoSEQ multiplex PCR reads again in MiXCR, with one record for every CDR3 protein. The sample lists roughly 110,000 distinct CDR3 sequences; approximately 91% were seen once.

The chain couples TRBV10-3 to TRBJ2-5, with D tentatively TRBD1 (5 bases). The sample comprised CD4+ T cells from PBMCs. The TCR sequence derives from a human donor in good health. The CDR3 spells CAISETTGRQYGTQYF. Written as DNA, the CDR3 is TGTGCCATCAGTGAAACAACAGGACGGCAGTACGGGACCCAGTACTTC.